This T cell receptor (beta chain) was profiled in a study of blood T cells in healthy people across ages. Study conclusions and caveats: Leaving the PBMCs unsorted stopped any conclusive comparison of naive versus antigen-experienced cells. Age advanced and TCR beta diversity per million T cells fell, roughly linearly.

Notes on this clonotype: As yet, its antigen is unknown.

Isolation per sample recovered at least 6 million PBMCs. Each sample provided at least 5 micrograms of extracted total RNA. Primed by a sample-barcoded 5' primer and a J-beta primer mix, a second PCR proceeded for about 6 to 12 cycles. MiXCR, applied by TCRdb to the 5' RACE reads, yields one record per CDR3 protein. This sample has roughly 800,000 distinct CDR3 sequences; about three fifths occur once, and the top ten carry 22%. Trimming shortened V by 5 bases and J by 11 bases, and 16 bases separated the two germline ends. The CDR3 sequence is 13 residues long. Germline CDR1 and CDR2: MGHDK and SYGVNS.

The clonotype was recovered from a man aged 25-45 years in good health. This rearrangement joins TRBV25-1 to TRBJ1-5; D unresolved. Sequencing was performed on blood. CDR3 nucleotides: TGTGCCAGCAGTAACGAGGGATTTTCAGCCCAGCATTTT. Its protein is CASSNEGFSAQHF.